A selection of T cell receptor beta chains follows, all from one sample in a study of blood T cell repertoires in COVID-19. TCRdb's table, derived via immunoSEQ multiplex PCR, lists solely in-frame clones and lacks some. The repertoire includes 200,000 to 250,000 clones, around 86% of them detected once, and approximately 1.6% sits in the top ten. Sequenced sample: PBMCs or T cells enriched from blood (not recorded which). Receptors originate from a man in his forties or fifties who had recovered from COVID-19. Both conserved end residues are part of each CDR3. Fields, in order: clone size, J gene, V gene, D gene, CDR3 DNA, CDR3 protein. D genes are given only for firm matches. A row's size may be missing; if present it is once, few, many or a size class.

abundance: NA
j_gene: TRBJ2-3
v_gene: TRBV19
d_gene: TRBD2
CDR3nt: TGTGCCAGTAGCAAAGGACTAGCGGGAGGAGATACGCAGTATTTT
CDR3aa: CASSKGLAGGDTQYF

abundance: NA
j_gene: TRBJ1-1
v_gene: TRBV10-3
d_gene: NA
CDR3nt: TGTGCCATCAGGGACAATACAGGGAACACTGAAGCTTTCTTT
CDR3aa: CAIRDNTGNTEAFF

abundance: NA
j_gene: TRBJ2-5
v_gene: TRBV5-1
d_gene: NA
CDR3nt: TGCGCCAGCAGCTTGCGAGGGGGCGGGGTAGAGACCCAGTACTTC
CDR3aa: CASSLRGGGVETQYF

abundance: NA
j_gene: TRBJ2-3
v_gene: TRBV7-7
d_gene: TRBD2
CDR3nt: TGTGCCAGCAGCTCGAGCGGGAACACAGATACGCAGTATTTT
CDR3aa: CASSSSGNTDTQYF

abundance: NA
j_gene: TRBJ1-4
v_gene: TRBV18
d_gene: NA
CDR3nt: TGTGCCAGCTCGTCCGCTCAACCACAGGTCGCCTCTGAAAAACTGTTTTTT
CDR3aa: CASSSAQPQVASEKLFF

abundance: NA
j_gene: TRBJ2-5
v_gene: TRBV6-5
d_gene: TRBD2
CDR3nt: TGTGCCAGCAGTAGGCTAGCGGGGGGGGCTGAGACCCAGTACTTC
CDR3aa: CASSRLAGGAETQYF

abundance: NA
j_gene: TRBJ2-1
v_gene: TRBV15
d_gene: TRBD2
CDR3nt: TGTGCCACCAGCTCGTGGACTAGCGCGTACAATGAGCAGTTCTTC
CDR3aa: CATSSWTSAYNEQFF

abundance: NA
j_gene: TRBJ2-2
v_gene: TRBV5-1
d_gene: NA
CDR3nt: TGCGCCAGCAGCTTGACTTACACCGGGGAGCTGTTTTTT
CDR3aa: CASSLTYTGELFF

abundance: NA
j_gene: TRBJ2-1
v_gene: TRBV7-9
d_gene: NA
CDR3nt: TGTGCCAGCAGCCCCTCGACGGGCGACGCAGGGCACAATGAGCAGTTCTTC
CDR3aa: CASSPSTGDAGHNEQFF

abundance: NA
j_gene: TRBJ2-3
v_gene: TRBV5-1
d_gene: NA
CDR3nt: TGCGCCAGCAGCTTGGCCGAGACAGGGAGGCCTCATTTT
CDR3aa: CASSLAETGRPHF

abundance: NA
j_gene: TRBJ1-5
v_gene: TRBV30
d_gene: TRBD1
CDR3nt: TGTGCCTCTAAAGGACAGGCGGATCAGCCCCAGCATTTT
CDR3aa: CASKGQADQPQHF

abundance: NA
j_gene: TRBJ1-1
v_gene: TRBV27
d_gene: NA
CDR3nt: TGTGCCAGCAGTTTAAATGGGGGGAGACCACAGGTAGCTTTCTTT
CDR3aa: CASSLNGGRPQVAFF

abundance: NA
j_gene: TRBJ2-1
v_gene: TRBV3-1/TRBV3-2
d_gene: NA
CDR3nt: TGTGCCAGCAGCCCTGGATCAGCAGGTGAGCAGTTCTTC
CDR3aa: CASSPGSAGEQFF

abundance: NA
j_gene: TRBJ2-7
v_gene: TRBV11-3
d_gene: TRBD2
CDR3nt: TGTGCCAGCAGTTCGACTAGCGGGGGTCTGGGACAGTACTTC
CDR3aa: CASSSTSGGLGQYF

abundance: few
j_gene: TRBJ1-4
v_gene: TRBV28
d_gene: NA
CDR3nt: TGTGCCAGCAGTTTACTAAATAATGAAAAACTGTTTTTT
CDR3aa: CASSLLNNEKLFF

abundance: NA
j_gene: TRBJ1-3
v_gene: TRBV9
d_gene: TRBD1
CDR3nt: TGTGCCAGCAGCGTAGGGACAGGGTCCAGCTCTGGAAACACCATATATTTT
CDR3aa: CASSVGTGSSSGNTIYF

abundance: NA
j_gene: TRBJ2-5
v_gene: TRBV5-1
d_gene: TRBD2
CDR3nt: TGCGCCAGCAGCCAGGGAGCGGGAAGCCAAGAGACCCAGTACTTC
CDR3aa: CASSQGAGSQETQYF

abundance: NA
j_gene: TRBJ1-4
v_gene: TRBV7-2
d_gene: TRBD1
CDR3nt: TGTGCCAGCAGCGCAGGGGGCGGGGGTGAAAAACTGTTTTTT
CDR3aa: CASSAGGGGEKLFF

abundance: NA
j_gene: TRBJ2-1
v_gene: TRBV2
d_gene: TRBD2
CDR3nt: TGTGCCAGCAGTCTCGGGAGGGCCTACAATGAGCAGTTCTTC
CDR3aa: CASSLGRAYNEQFF

abundance: NA
j_gene: TRBJ1-4
v_gene: TRBV4-2
d_gene: NA
CDR3nt: TGTGCCAGCAGCCAAGAGGAGGCGGGGGGAAGGGAGAAACTGTTTTTT
CDR3aa: CASSQEEAGGREKLFF

abundance: NA
j_gene: TRBJ2-7
v_gene: TRBV2
d_gene: NA
CDR3nt: TGTGCCAGCAGGGGGCCCTACGAGCAGTACTTC
CDR3aa: CASRGPYEQYF

abundance: NA
j_gene: TRBJ1-1
v_gene: TRBV6-2/TRBV6-3
d_gene: NA
CDR3nt: TGTGCCAGCAGTCCACAGCCTTTGGCCACTGAAGCTTTCTTT
CDR3aa: CASSPQPLATEAFF

abundance: NA
j_gene: TRBJ2-7
v_gene: TRBV19
d_gene: TRBD2
CDR3nt: TGTGCCAGTAGTACAACTAGCGGGGGGTACTACGAGCAGTACTTC
CDR3aa: CASSTTSGGYYEQYF

abundance: NA
j_gene: TRBJ1-3
v_gene: TRBV18
d_gene: NA
CDR3nt: TGTGCCAGCTCACGGCCAGGGGCTGGAAACACCATATATTTT
CDR3aa: CASSRPGAGNTIYF

abundance: NA
j_gene: TRBJ2-1
v_gene: TRBV29-1
d_gene: TRBD2
CDR3nt: TGCAGCGGTACGTTAGGACTAGCGGAGAGATACAATGAGCAGTTCTTC
CDR3aa: CSGTLGLAERYNEQFF

abundance: NA
j_gene: TRBJ2-1
v_gene: TRBV18
d_gene: NA
CDR3nt: TGTGCCAGCTCACCACAGCAAGATGAGCAGTTCTTC
CDR3aa: CASSPQQDEQFF

abundance: NA
j_gene: TRBJ1-6
v_gene: TRBV2
d_gene: TRBD1
CDR3nt: TGTGCCAGCAGGCGCCGGACAGGGGGAGATTCACCCCTCCACTTT
CDR3aa: CASRRRTGGDSPLHF

abundance: NA
j_gene: TRBJ2-1
v_gene: TRBV7-8
d_gene: TRBD2
CDR3nt: TGTGCCAGCAGCAAGACTAGCGGCCTTATCCTGATGGGGGTCTACAATGAGCAGTTCTTC
CDR3aa: CASSKTSGLILMGVYNEQFF

abundance: NA
j_gene: TRBJ1-3
v_gene: TRBV2
d_gene: TRBD1
CDR3nt: TGTGCCAGCAGTTGGGACAGGGATGGAAACACCATATATTTT
CDR3aa: CASSWDRDGNTIYF

abundance: NA
j_gene: TRBJ2-1
v_gene: TRBV5-5
d_gene: TRBD2
CDR3nt: TGTGCCAGCAGCCCCCGCGAAGGCGGGAGGTTAAATGAGCAGTTCTTC
CDR3aa: CASSPREGGRLNEQFF

abundance: NA
j_gene: TRBJ2-5
v_gene: TRBV5-1
d_gene: TRBD2
CDR3nt: TGCGCCAGCAGTAAGCGGGAGGGCTGGGAGACCCAGTACTTC
CDR3aa: CASSKREGWETQYF

abundance: NA
j_gene: TRBJ2-7
v_gene: TRBV27
d_gene: TRBD2
CDR3nt: TGTGCCAGCAGTTTAGACGCGGGAGTGTACGAGCAGTACTTC
CDR3aa: CASSLDAGVYEQYF

abundance: NA
j_gene: TRBJ2-1
v_gene: TRBV5-1
d_gene: TRBD2
CDR3nt: TGCGCCAGCAGATTCACCTTTAGCGGGAGTAATGAGCAGTTCTTC
CDR3aa: CASRFTFSGSNEQFF

abundance: NA
j_gene: TRBJ2-3
v_gene: TRBV16
d_gene: TRBD2
CDR3nt: TGTGCCAGCAGCCTCGCACGTACTAGCGGGGGGGCAAATACGCAGTATTTT
CDR3aa: CASSLARTSGGANTQYF

abundance: NA
j_gene: TRBJ1-1
v_gene: TRBV19
d_gene: NA
CDR3nt: TGTGCCAGTAGTTTAACAGGGCTGGGAACTGAAGCTTTCTTT
CDR3aa: CASSLTGLGTEAFF

abundance: few
j_gene: TRBJ1-2
v_gene: TRBV14
d_gene: NA
CDR3nt: TGTGCCAGCAGCCAAGATAGACAGAACTATGGCTACACCTTC
CDR3aa: CASSQDRQNYGYTF

abundance: few
j_gene: TRBJ1-3
v_gene: TRBV2
d_gene: TRBD1
CDR3nt: TGTGCCAGCGGGCGGGACAGAATACGCTCTGGAAACACCATATATTTT
CDR3aa: CASGRDRIRSGNTIYF

abundance: NA
j_gene: TRBJ1-1
v_gene: TRBV3-1/TRBV3-2
d_gene: NA
CDR3nt: TGTGCCAGCAGCCAAGTGTCGGGGGCTGAAGCTTTCTTT
CDR3aa: CASSQVSGAEAFF

abundance: once
j_gene: TRBJ1-2
v_gene: TRBV5-6
d_gene: NA
CDR3nt: TGTGCCAGCAGCTTGGAAAGGGTTCGGGGATCACTCGACTATGGCTACACCTTC
CDR3aa: CASSLERVRGSLDYGYTF

abundance: NA
j_gene: TRBJ2-5
v_gene: TRBV9
d_gene: TRBD2
CDR3nt: TGTGCCAGCAGCTTCAAAGCGGGGGACCGTCAAGAGACCCAGTACTTC
CDR3aa: CASSFKAGDRQETQYF

abundance: NA
j_gene: TRBJ2-5
v_gene: TRBV3-1/TRBV3-2
d_gene: TRBD2
CDR3nt: TGTGCCAGCAGCTCTCGAAGCGGGGGGGAGACCCAGTACTTC
CDR3aa: CASSSRSGGETQYF

abundance: NA
j_gene: TRBJ1-2
v_gene: TRBV7-9
d_gene: NA
CDR3nt: TGTGCCAGCAGCTTACAGCAGGGGAGCTATGGCTACACCTTC
CDR3aa: CASSLQQGSYGYTF

abundance: NA
j_gene: TRBJ2-7
v_gene: TRBV14
d_gene: NA
CDR3nt: TGTGCCAGCAGCCAAGCCAGGAACTCCTACGAGCAGTACTTC
CDR3aa: CASSQARNSYEQYF

abundance: NA
j_gene: TRBJ2-3
v_gene: TRBV2
d_gene: NA
CDR3nt: TGTGCCAGCAGTGGGACTGGTTTCGATACGCAGTATTTT
CDR3aa: CASSGTGFDTQYF

abundance: NA
j_gene: TRBJ1-5
v_gene: TRBV6-5
d_gene: NA
CDR3nt: TGTGCCAGCAGTTACGTCGCTCCGACACTTGGGCCCCAGCATTTT
CDR3aa: CASSYVAPTLGPQHF

abundance: NA
j_gene: TRBJ2-3
v_gene: TRBV29-1
d_gene: TRBD2
CDR3nt: TGCAGCGTTGAGGAAGCGGGGTCAGATACGCAGTATTTT
CDR3aa: CSVEEAGSDTQYF

abundance: NA
j_gene: TRBJ2-7
v_gene: TRBV5-5
d_gene: TRBD1
CDR3nt: TGTGCCAGCATCACTCAGGGGGCTCGTGAGCAGTACTTC
CDR3aa: CASITQGAREQYF

abundance: NA
j_gene: TRBJ1-2
v_gene: TRBV14
d_gene: NA
CDR3nt: TGTGCCAGCAGCCTCATAGGGGGAATAGGCGGCTACACCTTC
CDR3aa: CASSLIGGIGGYTF

abundance: few
j_gene: TRBJ2-1
v_gene: TRBV19
d_gene: TRBD1
CDR3nt: TGTGCCAGTAGTTTAGGGACAGTTAGCAATGAGCAGTTCTTC
CDR3aa: CASSLGTVSNEQFF

abundance: few
j_gene: TRBJ2-7
v_gene: TRBV9
d_gene: TRBD1
CDR3nt: TGTGCCAGCAGCGAAACAGGGGAAGCAGCCTACGAGCAGTACTTC
CDR3aa: CASSETGEAAYEQYF

abundance: NA
j_gene: TRBJ2-1
v_gene: TRBV27
d_gene: TRBD2
CDR3nt: TGTGCCAGCAGTTCGACTAGCGGGTACTCCTACAATGAGCAGTTCTTC
CDR3aa: CASSSTSGYSYNEQFF

abundance: NA
j_gene: TRBJ1-5
v_gene: TRBV28
d_gene: NA
CDR3nt: TGTGCCAGCAAGCCCCAGGGCAATCAGCCCCAGCATTTT
CDR3aa: CASKPQGNQPQHF

abundance: NA
j_gene: TRBJ2-7
v_gene: TRBV7-9
d_gene: TRBD2
CDR3nt: TGTGCCAGCAGCTCCGAGACTAGCCTGTACGTCCTAATGATCGGCGAGCAGTACTTC
CDR3aa: CASSSETSLYVLMIGEQYF

abundance: NA
j_gene: TRBJ1-5
v_gene: TRBV3-1/TRBV3-2
d_gene: NA
CDR3nt: TGTGCCAGCAGCCAAGATCTCAGGGCGAGGTGGAGCAATCAGCCCCAGCATTTT
CDR3aa: CASSQDLRARWSNQPQHF

abundance: NA
j_gene: TRBJ1-6
v_gene: TRBV6-6
d_gene: TRBD1
CDR3nt: TGTGCCAGCAGTCCTCGACAGGGGCCTCCCTATAATTCACCCCTCCACTTT
CDR3aa: CASSPRQGPPYNSPLHF

abundance: few
j_gene: TRBJ2-7
v_gene: TRBV7-2
d_gene: NA
CDR3nt: TGTGCCAGCAGCCCAGGGGATTGGCTAGCCAACTACGAGCAGTACTTC
CDR3aa: CASSPGDWLANYEQYF

abundance: NA
j_gene: TRBJ1-3
v_gene: TRBV30
d_gene: NA
CDR3nt: TGTGCCTGGACCCCCCTCTCTGGAAACACCATATATTTT
CDR3aa: CAWTPLSGNTIYF